The next 9 T cell receptor beta chains were all read from a single sample in a study of cytomegalovirus exposure and HLA in healthy donors. The PCR ran on 60 Vbeta and 13 Jbeta primers. The protocol was immunoSEQ multiplex PCR, while the TCRdb copy is restricted to in-frame clones and leaves out a portion. The profile shows a few hundred thousand clones, 65% to 80% of them singletons. Material: PBMCs. These receptor sequences come from a girl aged 2 to 10 in good health and CMV-seronegative.

V usage is TRBV10-1 and J usage is TRBJ2-7; 8 nucleotides line up with TRBD1. J was trimmed by 6 bases and V by 6 bases; bases with no gene match: 7. Germline loops: CDR1 WNHNN, CDR2 SYGVQD (reference sequence). This CDR3 spans 13 amino acids. The CDR3 spells CASSLTDRGEQYF. The CDR3 DNA sequence: TGCGCCAGCAGCCTTACTGACAGGGGCGAGCAGTACTTC.

This clone has only a few counts. The genes are TRBV18 and TRBJ1-1, with TRBD1 as a possible D gene (6 bases). The CDR3 is 15 residues long. V lost 2 bases to trimming and J lost 0 bases, with 10 bases between them. The V gene's germline CDR1 is KGHSH and CDR2 LQKENI. The CDR3 reads CASSPRTDMNTEAFF. For the CDR3, the DNA is TGTGCCAGCTCACCAAGGACAGATATGAACACTGAAGCTTTCTTT.

V usage is TRBV6-1 and J usage is TRBJ1-3; 9 nucleotides align to TRBD1. CDR3 size: 17 residues. With 3 bases clipped from V and 8 bases from J, the junction kept 14 bases outside the gene matches. Germline V lookup: CDR1 MNHNS, CDR2 SASEGT. DNA for the CDR3: TGTGCCAGCAGTGAGGGACCGGGACAGGGAATAGAGTACACCATATATTTT. It translates to CASSEGPGQGIEYTIYF.

V and J are TRBV2 and TRBJ1-4; 9 nucleotides agree with TRBD1. CDR3 length: 16 residues. From germline, CDR1 is SNHLY and CDR2 FYNNEI. J gave up 8 bases and V 1 base, and 8 bases lay outside the gene matches. DNA of the CDR3: TGTGCCAGCAGTGAAGGTGAAGGACAGGGGAGGGAAAAACTGTTTTTT. Translated, it gives CASSEGEGQGREKLFF.

This clone was seen a handful of times. The rearrangement links TRBV19 to TRBJ1-2; 8 bases match TRBD1. This CDR3 has 15 residues. Germline-derived CDR1 and CDR2 are LNHDA and SQIVND (reference sequence). Unmatched junction bases numbered 7, after V lost 5 bases and J lost 2 bases. DNA of the CDR3: TGTGCCAGTAGTCCAGACAGGGGACTCAACTATGGCTACACCTTC. Its protein product is CASSPDRGLNYGYTF.

There are a few counts of this clone. The chain couples TRBV5-6 to TRBJ2-5; D is undetermined. The better agreement between TRBJ2-7 and the DNA end casts doubt on the J call. This CDR3 region has 14 residues. Germline CDR1 and CDR2: SGHDT and YYEEEE. The CDR3, as DNA: TGTGCCAGCAGCTTGTTATCCTCAGGCTACGAGCAGTACTTC. This codes for CASSLLSSGYEQYF.

In DNA form, the CDR3 reads TGTGCCAGCAGTTTCTCCCCAACAGGGTGGAATGAGCAGTTCTTC. This sequence encodes CASSFSPTGWNEQFF. V usage is TRBV6-5 and J usage is TRBJ2-1, with a weak D call TRBD1 (6 bases). V was trimmed by 4 bases and J by 7 bases, leaving 17 bases between them. The CDR3 length is 15 residues. Germline CDR1 and CDR2: MNHEY and SVGAGI.

The V gene is TRBV19, the J gene TRBJ1-1, with unresolved D. V lost 3 bases and J lost 4, with 12 bases in between. In germline, CDR1 is LNHDA, CDR2 SQIVND (reference sequence). The CDR3 contains 14 residues. CDR3 nucleotide sequence: TGTGCCAGTAGTATTCAGACTGAGGGCACTGAAGCTTTCTTT. Its protein product is CASSIQTEGTEAFF.

V usage is TRBV5-1 and J usage is TRBJ2-3, with 11 positions matching TRBD2. This CDR3 has 16 amino acids. The germline CDR1 and CDR2 sequences are SGHRS and YFSETQ. V lost 4 bases to trimming and J lost 0 bases; unmatched junction nucleotides: 4. CDR3 amino acids: CASSNRLAGSTDTQYF. The CDR3 DNA reads TGCGCCAGCAGCAACAGACTAGCGGGGAGCACAGATACGCAGTATTTT.